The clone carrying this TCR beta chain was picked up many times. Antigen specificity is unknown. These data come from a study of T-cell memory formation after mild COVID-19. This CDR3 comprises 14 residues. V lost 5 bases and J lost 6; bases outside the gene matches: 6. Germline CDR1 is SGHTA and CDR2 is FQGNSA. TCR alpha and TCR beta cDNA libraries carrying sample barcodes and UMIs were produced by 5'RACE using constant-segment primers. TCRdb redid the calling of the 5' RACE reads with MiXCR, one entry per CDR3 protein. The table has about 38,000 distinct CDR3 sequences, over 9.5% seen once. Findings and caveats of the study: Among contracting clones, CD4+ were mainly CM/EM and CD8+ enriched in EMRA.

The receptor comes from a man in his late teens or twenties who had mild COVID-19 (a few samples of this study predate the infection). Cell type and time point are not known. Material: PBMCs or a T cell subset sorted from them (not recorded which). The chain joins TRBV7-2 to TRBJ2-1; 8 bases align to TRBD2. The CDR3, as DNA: TGTGCCAGCAGCGAAGGACTAGCCATCAATGAGCAGTTCTTC. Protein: CASSEGLAINEQFF.